Listed below are T cell receptor beta chains from one sample, sequenced in a study of blood T cell repertoires in COVID-19. TCRdb keeps only in-frame clones here, not all; method: immunoSEQ multiplex PCR. The sample has roughly 230,000 clones, around 90% seen once. The sample consisted of peripheral blood. These receptors were collected from a woman in her fifties or sixties with COVID-19, enrolled during active disease. Both conserved end residues are part of each CDR3. The D gene is left open where the match is weak. Not every row has a clone size; where given, it reads once, few, many or a size class.

cdr3_aa | cdr3_nt | clone_size | j_call | v_call | d_call
CASSGDRGTEAFF | TGTGCCAGCAGTGGGGACAGGGGCACTGAAGCTTTCTTT | NA | TRBJ1-1 | TRBV6-4 | TRBD1
CASSFGQGASTEAFF | TGCGCCAGCAGCTTTGGACAGGGGGCAAGCACTGAAGCTTTCTTT | NA | TRBJ1-1 | TRBV5-1 | TRBD1
CASSLSGTATNTEAFF | TGTGCCAGCAGCTTATCCGGGACAGCTACGAACACTGAAGCTTTCTTT | NA | TRBJ1-1 | TRBV7-2 | TRBD1
CASIRAQTNTEAFF | TGTGCCTCCATCAGGGCACAGACAAACACTGAAGCTTTCTTT | NA | TRBJ1-1 | TRBV19 | NA
CASDRAGNYGYTF | TGTGCCAGCGACAGGGCTGGAAACTATGGCTACACCTTC | NA | TRBJ1-2 | TRBV9 | TRBD1
CASSSQTGGWGTEAFF | TGTGCCAGCAGCTCCCAAACAGGGGGTTGGGGCACTGAAGCTTTCTTT | NA | TRBJ1-1 | TRBV6-2/TRBV6-3 | TRBD1
CASSPSVWGTDTQYF | TGTGCCAGCAGCCCTAGCGTTTGGGGGACAGATACGCAGTATTTT | once | TRBJ2-3 | TRBV7-2 | NA
CASSLEGAREAFF | TGTGCCAGCAGCTTAGAGGGAGCCAGAGAAGCTTTCTTT | once | TRBJ1-1 | TRBV11-2 | NA
CASSPDSSPAANEQFF | TGTGCCAGCAGCCCAGATAGTAGCCCCGCCGCCAATGAGCAGTTCTTC | NA | TRBJ2-1 | TRBV7-3 | NA
CASSYRRGAPQHF | TGTGCCAGCAGTTACAGGAGGGGAGCGCCCCAGCATTTT | NA | TRBJ1-5 | TRBV6-5 | NA
CASSFPGQSYEQYF | TGTGCCAGCAGCTTCCCGGGACAGAGCTACGAGCAGTACTTC | NA | TRBJ2-7 | TRBV5-6 | TRBD1
CASSFSSGGDEQFF | TGTGCCAGCAGTTTTTCAAGCGGGGGCGATGAGCAGTTCTTC | NA | TRBJ2-1 | TRBV27 | TRBD2
CASSQDSVSEKLFF | TGCGCCAGCAGCCAAGATTCAGTCTCTGAAAAACTGTTTTTT | NA | TRBJ1-4 | TRBV4-3 | NA
CASSSSTGSYGYTF | TGCGCCAGCAGCTCATCGACAGGATCCTATGGCTACACCTTC | NA | TRBJ1-2 | TRBV5-1 | NA
CASSSGTGVAEQYF | TGTGCCAGCAGCTCCGGGACAGGGGTGGCCGAGCAGTACTTC | once | TRBJ2-7 | TRBV11-3 | TRBD1
CASSQGADRMNTEAFF | TGTGCCAGCAGCCAGGGGGCCGACAGGATGAACACTGAAGCTTTCTTT | NA | TRBJ1-1 | TRBV5-8 | TRBD1
CASSIGLAGVQQFF | TGTGCCAGTAGTATCGGACTAGCGGGGGTTCAACAGTTCTTC | NA | TRBJ2-1 | TRBV19 | TRBD2
CAISWTGNEQYF | TGTGCCATCAGTTGGACAGGGAACGAGCAGTACTTC | NA | TRBJ2-7 | TRBV10-3 | TRBD1
CATSRELKGGTGTEAFF | TGTGCCACCAGCAGGGAACTCAAGGGGGGGACGGGCACTGAAGCTTTCTTT | NA | TRBJ1-1 | TRBV15 | NA
CASSPRTGVYNEQFF | TGTGCCAGCTCACCACGAACGGGGGTGTACAATGAGCAGTTCTTC | NA | TRBJ2-1 | TRBV18 | NA
CAIRDRPNTEAFF | TGTGCCATCAGGGACAGGCCGAACACTGAAGCTTTCTTT | NA | TRBJ1-1 | TRBV10-3 | TRBD1
CASSGTSGGARSKNIQYF | TGTGCCAGCAGTGGGACTAGCGGGGGGGCCAGGTCTAAAAACATTCAGTACTTC | NA | TRBJ2-4 | TRBV6-1 | TRBD2
CASSAGTGVQPQHF | TGTGCCAGCAGCGCAGGGACAGGGGTTCAGCCCCAGCATTTT | once | TRBJ1-5 | TRBV9 | TRBD1
CASSDLNRGGDEKLFF | TGTGCCAGCAGTGACCTCAACAGGGGAGGCGATGAAAAACTGTTTTTT | NA | TRBJ1-4 | TRBV25-1 | TRBD1
CASSQSGNTEAFF | TGTGCCAGCTCCCAGAGCGGGAACACTGAAGCTTTCTTT | NA | TRBJ1-1 | TRBV18 | NA
CASSQIAGSPNEQFF | TGTGCCAGCAGCCAGATAGCGGGGTCTCCCAATGAGCAGTTCTTC | few | TRBJ2-1 | TRBV11-2 | TRBD2
CAISGQGNTGELFF | TGTGCCATCAGTGGACAGGGGAACACCGGGGAGCTGTTTTTT | NA | TRBJ2-2 | TRBV10-3 | TRBD1
CASSQEPDRGNTGELFF | TGTGCCAGCAGCCAAGAACCCGACAGGGGGAACACCGGGGAGCTGTTTTTT | NA | TRBJ2-2 | TRBV4-2 | TRBD1
CASRFWVVAYGYTF | TGTGCAAGTCGCTTCTGGGTGGTAGCCTATGGCTACACCTTC | NA | TRBJ1-2 | TRBV12-2 | NA
CASSLARGAATSTAFF | TGTGCCAGCAGCTTGGCCAGGGGGGCCGCTACCTCTACCGCTTTCTTT | NA | TRBJ1-1 | TRBV5-4 | TRBD1
CASSIGTGQTTTNEKLFF | TGTGCCAGTAGTATAGGGACGGGACAGACAACAACTAATGAAAAACTGTTTTTT | NA | TRBJ1-4 | TRBV19 | TRBD1
CASSEQSSYNEQFF | TGTGCCAGCAGCGAACAGAGCTCCTACAATGAGCAGTTCTTC | NA | TRBJ2-1 | TRBV9 | NA